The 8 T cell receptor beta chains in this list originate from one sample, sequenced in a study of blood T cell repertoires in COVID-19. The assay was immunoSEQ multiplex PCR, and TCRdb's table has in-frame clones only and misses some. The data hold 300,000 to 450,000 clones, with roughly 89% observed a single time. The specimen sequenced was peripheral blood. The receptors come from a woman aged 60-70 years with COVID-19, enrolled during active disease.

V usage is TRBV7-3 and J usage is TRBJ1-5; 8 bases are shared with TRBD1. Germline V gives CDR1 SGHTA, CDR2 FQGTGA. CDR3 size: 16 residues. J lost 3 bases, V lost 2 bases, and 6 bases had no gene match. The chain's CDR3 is CASSLGTGLNNQPQHF. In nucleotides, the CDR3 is TGTGCCAGCAGCTTAGGGACAGGATTAAACAATCAGCCCCAGCATTTT.

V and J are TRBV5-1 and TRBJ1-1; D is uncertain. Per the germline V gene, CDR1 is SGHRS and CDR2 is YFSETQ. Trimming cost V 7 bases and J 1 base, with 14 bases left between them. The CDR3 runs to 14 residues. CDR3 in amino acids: CASLSQPGNTEAFF. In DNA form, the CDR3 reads TGCGCCAGCTTGAGTCAGCCAGGGAACACTGAAGCTTTCTTT.

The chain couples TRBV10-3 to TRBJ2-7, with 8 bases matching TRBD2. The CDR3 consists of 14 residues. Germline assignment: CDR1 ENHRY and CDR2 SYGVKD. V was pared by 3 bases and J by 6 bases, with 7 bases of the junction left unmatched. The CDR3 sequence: CAISESGGVVEQYF. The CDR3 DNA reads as TGTGCCATCAGTGAAAGCGGGGGAGTGGTCGAGCAGTACTTC.

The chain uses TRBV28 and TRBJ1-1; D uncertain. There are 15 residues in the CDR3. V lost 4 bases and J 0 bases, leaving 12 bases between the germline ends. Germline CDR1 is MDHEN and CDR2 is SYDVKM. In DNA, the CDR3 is TGTGCCAGCAGTTGGACCGGGATTTTGAACACTGAAGCTTTCTTT. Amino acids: CASSWTGILNTEAFF.

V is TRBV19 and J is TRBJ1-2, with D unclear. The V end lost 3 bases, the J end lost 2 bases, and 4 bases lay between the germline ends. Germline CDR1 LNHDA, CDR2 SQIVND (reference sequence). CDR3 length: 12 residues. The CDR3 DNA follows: TGTGCCAGTAGTATGGCAAACTATGGCTACACCTTC. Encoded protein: CASSMANYGYTF.

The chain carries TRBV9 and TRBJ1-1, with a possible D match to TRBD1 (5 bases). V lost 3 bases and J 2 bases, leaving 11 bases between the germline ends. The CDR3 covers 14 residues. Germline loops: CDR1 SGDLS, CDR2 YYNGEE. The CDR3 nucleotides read TGTGCCAGCAGCGCCGGAACAGGTAACACTGAAGCTTTCTTT. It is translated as CASSAGTGNTEAFF. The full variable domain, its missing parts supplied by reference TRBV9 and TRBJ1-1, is DSGVTQTPKHLITATGQRVTLRCSPRSGDLSVYWYQQSLDQGLQFLIQYYNGEERAKGNILERFSAQQFPDLHSELNLSSLELGDSALYFCASSAGTGNTEAFFGQGTRLTVV.

The CDR3 protein is CASSLRWGQDSGNTIYF. The CDR3 DNA is TGTGCCAGCAGCTTACGGTGGGGGCAGGACTCTGGAAACACCATATATTTT. This sequence joins TRBV7-9 and TRBJ1-3, with a weak D call TRBD1 (6 bases). The CDR3 is 17 amino acids. In germline, CDR1 is SEHNR, CDR2 FQNEAQ (reference sequence). The germline V and J ends were trimmed by 2 bases and 0 bases, with 14 bases remaining between them.

The CDR3 bases are TGTGCCAGCAGCTTGGACAGGGGATATAATTCACCCCTCCACTTT. Amino acid sequence: CASSLDRGYNSPLHF. The gene calls are TRBV7-9 and TRBJ1-6; 9 positions match TRBD1. The CDR3 is made up of 15 amino acids. Trimming at V came to 3 bases and at J to 4 bases, leaving 1 base not matched to a gene. Germline loops: CDR1 SEHNR, CDR2 FQNEAQ (reference sequence). Combining the CDR3 with reference TRBV7-9 and TRBJ1-6 gives the whole variable domain DTGVSQNPRHKITKRGQNVTFRCDPISEHNRLYWYRQTLGQGPEFLTYFQNEAQLEKSRLLSDRFSAERPKGSFSTLEIQRTEQGDSAMYLCASSLDRGYNSPLHFGNGTRLTVT.